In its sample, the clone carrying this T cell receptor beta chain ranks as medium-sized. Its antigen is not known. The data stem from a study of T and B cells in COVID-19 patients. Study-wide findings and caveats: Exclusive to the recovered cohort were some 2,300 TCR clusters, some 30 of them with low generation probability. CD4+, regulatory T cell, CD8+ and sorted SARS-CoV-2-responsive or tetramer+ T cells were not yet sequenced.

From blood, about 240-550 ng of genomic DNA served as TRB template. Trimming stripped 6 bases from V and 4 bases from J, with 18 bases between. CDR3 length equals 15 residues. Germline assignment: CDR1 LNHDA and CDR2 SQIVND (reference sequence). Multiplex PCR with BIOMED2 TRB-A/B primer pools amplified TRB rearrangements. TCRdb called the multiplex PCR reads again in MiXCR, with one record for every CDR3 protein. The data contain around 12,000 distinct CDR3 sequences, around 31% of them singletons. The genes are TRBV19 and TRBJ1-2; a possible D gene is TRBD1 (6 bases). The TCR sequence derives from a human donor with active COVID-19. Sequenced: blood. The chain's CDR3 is CASSRSTGYGYGYTF. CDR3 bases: TGTGCCAGTAGCCGGTCCACAGGGTATGGCTATGGCTACACCTTC. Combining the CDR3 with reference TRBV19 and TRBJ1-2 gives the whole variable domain DGGITQSPKYLFRKEGQNVTLSCEQNLNHDAMYWYRQDPGQGLRLIYYSQIVNDFQKGDIAEGYSVSREKKESFPLTVTSAQKNPTAFYLCASSRSTGYGYGYTFGSGTRLTVV.